One sample yielded the 12 T cell receptor beta chains listed below, sequenced in a study of CD8 T cells in ankylosing spondylitis. Via MiXCR, TCRdb re-called the 5' RACE reads, giving one row per CDR3 protein. The repertoire holds 290,000 or so distinct CDR3 sequences, around 21% seen once, with about 3.5% in the top ten. The sample was blood, either unsorted or a sorted T cell fraction (not recorded which). These receptors all come from a female donor with ankylosing spondylitis or in good health (not recorded which).

In this sample, this clonotype turned up a few times. The chain is built from TRBV29-1 and TRBJ1-2; D remains unclear. CDR3 length: 11 amino acids. CDR1 SQVTM and CDR2 ANQGSEA come from the germline V gene. Trimming took 4 bases from V and 3 from J, leaving 6 bases between them. CDR3: CSVVQDYGYTF. The CDR3 DNA reads as TGCAGCGTTGTCCAGGACTATGGCTACACCTTC.

V usage is TRBV5-6 and J usage is TRBJ2-1, with TRBD1 as a possible D gene (6 bases). Germline V gene data show CDR1 as SGHDT and CDR2 as YYEEEE. Trimming removed 5 bases from V and 4 bases from J, with 13 bases in between. The CDR3 contains 14 residues. The CDR3 DNA follows: TGTGCCAGCAGACCCGGGACATTTTACAATGAGCAGTTCTTC. Translation gives CASRPGTFYNEQFF.

The rearrangement uses TRBV5-1 and TRBJ2-7; 11 positions agree with TRBD2. V gave up 5 bases and J gave up 3 bases; unmatched junction bases: 4. This CDR3 spans 14 amino acids. Germline CDR1 and CDR2: SGHRS and YFSETQ. In DNA, the CDR3 is TGCGCCAGCAGGACCGGGACTAGCGGCTACGAGCAGTACTTC. It codes for CASRTGTSGYEQYF.

This chain joins TRBV6-2 or TRBV6-3 and TRBJ2-4; TRBD1 agrees at 7 bases. Per the germline V gene, CDR1 is MNHEY and CDR2 is SVGEGT. CDR3 length equals 12 residues. J gave up 15 bases and V 5 bases, and 10 bases lay outside the gene matches. This chain's CDR3 is CASSRGRGPGYF. The CDR3 DNA sequence: TGTGCCAGCAGTAGGGGGCGTGGCCCTGGGTACTTC.

The chain combines TRBV12-3 or TRBV12-4 with TRBJ2-2; D is uncertain. CDR3 length: 16 residues. Trimming pared 3 bases from V and 6 bases from J, leaving 17 bases between. The CDR3 DNA sequence: TGTGCCAGCAGTTTTGGAACAGTTGGGTTTTCCGGGGAGCTGTTTTTT. Its translation: CASSFGTVGFSGELFF.

This clonotype has a single count. One junction end does not reproduce the germline sequence, and a read error may be involved. This rearrangement joins TRBV2 to TRBJ2-2; TRBD1 agrees at 9 bases. This CDR3 is built from 14 residues. Germline-derived CDR1 and CDR2 are SNHLY and FYNNEI. The CDR3 loop reads CASNTGGYTGEPFF. The CDR3 DNA reads TGTGCCAGCAATACAGGGGGCTACACCGGGGAGCCGTTTTTT.

This clonotype occurred many times. The chain is built from TRBV20-1 and TRBJ2-3; no definite D call. The germline V gene encodes CDR1 DFQATT and CDR2 SNEGSKA (reference sequence). Trimming took off 6 bases at V and 1 base at J, with 11 bases between the two ends. CDR3 size: 13 residues. The CDR3 here is CSAFPPGTDTQYF. The CDR3 DNA is TGCAGTGCCTTCCCCCCAGGCACAGATACGCAGTATTTT.

This clonotype showed up many times. V is TRBV10-3 and J is TRBJ1-2, with 9 bases matching TRBD1. CDR3 length: 14 amino acids. Looked up from germline, CDR1 is ENHRY and CDR2 is SYGVKD. V trimming: 2 bases; J trimming: 5 bases; junction bases outside the gene matches: 3. The CDR3 sequence is CAISEAGTGYGYTF. In DNA, the CDR3 is TGTGCCATCAGTGAGGCCGGGACAGGGTATGGCTACACCTTC.

There are a few counts of this clonotype. The chain is built from TRBV28 and TRBJ2-1; D may be TRBD1 (6 bases). V lost 2 bases to trimming and J lost 6 bases, with 14 bases between them. Looked up from germline, CDR1 is MDHEN and CDR2 is SYDVKM. CDR3 length: 15 amino acids. CDR3 protein: CASSLESRGVNEQFF. CDR3 DNA: TGTGCCAGCAGTTTAGAAAGCAGGGGAGTCAATGAGCAGTTCTTC. The full variable domain, completed using reference TRBV28 and TRBJ2-1, is DVKVTQSSRYLVKRTGEKVFLECVQDMDHENMFWYRQDPGLGLRLIYFSYDVKMKEKGDIPEGYSVSREKKERFSLILESASTNQTSMYLCASSLESRGVNEQFFGPGTRLTVL.

In DNA form, the CDR3 reads TGTGCCAGCAGTTTCCATAGCGATAGCTCCTACAATGAGCAGTTCTTC. Translation: CASSFHSDSSYNEQFF. The chain joins TRBV27 to TRBJ2-1; weak D call: TRBD2 (5 bases). The length of the CDR3 is 16 residues. Germline CDR1 reads MNHEY; CDR2 reads SMNVEV (reference sequence). Trimming removed 3 bases at V and 0 bases at J, with 12 bases between.

The chain joins TRBV28 to TRBJ1-1; 7 bases are shared with TRBD1. Germline CDR1 reads MDHEN; CDR2 reads SYDVKM. This CDR3 has 16 amino acids. V gave up 5 bases and J gave up 0 bases; unmatched junction bases: 9. In DNA form, the CDR3 reads TGTGCCAGCAGTGGGCGGGACAGACATATGAACACTGAAGCTTTCTTT. Translating it yields CASSGRDRHMNTEAFF.

This clonotype showed up many times. The CDR3 loop is CASSHGTSGRVDEQFF. The CDR3 region has the DNA TGCGCCAGCAGCCATGGGACTAGCGGGAGAGTAGATGAGCAGTTCTTC. V is TRBV4-3 and J is TRBJ2-1, with 14 bases that match TRBD2. The J segment lost 8 bases and the V segment lost 3 bases, leaving 6 bases of the junction unmatched. This CDR3 has 16 amino acids. CDR1 is LGHNA and CDR2 is YSLEER in the germline V gene.